This T cell receptor beta chain was captured in a study of blood T cell repertoires in COVID-19. Trimming removed 4 bases at V and 5 bases at J, with 8 bases between. CDR3 length: 11 residues. The germline V gene encodes CDR1 GTSNPN and CDR2 SVGIG (reference sequence). Using immunoSEQ multiplex PCR, the repertoire was profiled, and TCRdb retains in-frame clones only, with some absent. The sample records 150,000 to 200,000 clones, more than 75% being singletons. The V and J genes are TRBV30 and TRBJ2-5; TRBD2 might be the D (6 bases). The sequencing sample was made of peripheral blood. The receptor comes from a human donor in a cohort sampled during active COVID-19. CDR3 DNA sequence: TGTGCCTGGAAGGCGGGGGAGACCCAGTACTTC. It encodes CAWKAGETQYF.